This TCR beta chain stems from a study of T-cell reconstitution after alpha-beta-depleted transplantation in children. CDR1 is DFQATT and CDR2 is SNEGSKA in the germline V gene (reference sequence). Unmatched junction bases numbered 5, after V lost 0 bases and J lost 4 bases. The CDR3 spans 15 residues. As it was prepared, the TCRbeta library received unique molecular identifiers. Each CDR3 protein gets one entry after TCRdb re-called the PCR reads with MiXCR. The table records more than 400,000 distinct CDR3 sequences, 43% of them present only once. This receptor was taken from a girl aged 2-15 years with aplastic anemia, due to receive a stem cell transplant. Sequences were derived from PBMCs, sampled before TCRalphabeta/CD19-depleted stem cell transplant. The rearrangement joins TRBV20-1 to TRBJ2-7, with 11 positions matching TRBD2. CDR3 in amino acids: CSARDPSGRMYEQYF. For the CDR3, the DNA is TGCAGTGCTAGAGACCCTAGCGGGAGGATGTACGAGCAGTACTTC.